This is a list of T cell receptor beta chains from one sample in a study of OX40 agonist ivuxolimab in advanced cancers. Profiling relied on immunoSEQ multiplex PCR, and the TCRdb table lists in-frame clones only, not all of them. The table has some 100,000 clones, roughly 80% seen once. Specimen: CD4+ or CD8+ T cells sorted from blood, collected in a trial of the OX40 agonist ivuxolimab. These receptors originate from an adult with an advanced solid tumor such as melanoma, head and neck, liver or kidney cancer. Each CDR3 is given with its conserved first and last residue. A D gene is named only where the DNA matches it firmly. Clone sizes are given selectively: once, few, many, or a class where the clone is expanded.

TRBJ1-6 TRBV4-2 NA TRBD1 TGTGCCAGCAGCCAACCCACCACAGGGGGGAAATCACCCCTCCACTTT CASSQPTTGGKSPLHF
TRBJ1-3 TRBV5-1 NA TRBD1 TGCGCCAGCAGCCCCGGGACAGGGGGCACTGGAAACACCATATATTTT CASSPGTGGTGNTIYF
TRBJ1-5 TRBV28 NA TRBD1 TGTGCCAGCAGTTTGTTAACAGGGGACAATCAGCCCCAGCATTTT CASSLLTGDNQPQHF
TRBJ1-5 TRBV28 NA NA TGTGCCAGCAGTTTAGGGGAGATGTTTCAGCCCCAGCATTTT CASSLGEMFQPQHF
TRBJ1-2 TRBV5-5 NA NA TGTGCCAGCAGCTTACACCACGTCCCCGACTATGGCTACACCTTC CASSLHHVPDYGYTF
TRBJ2-7 TRBV7-7 NA NA TGTGCCAGCAGCTTATCCAGGGAGTACGAGCAGTACTTC CASSLSREYEQYF
TRBJ1-1 TRBV5-1 once NA TGCGCCAGCAGCCGTACGGAGAACACTGAAGCTTTCTTT CASSRTENTEAFF
TRBJ1-5 TRBV5-4 NA NA TGTGCCAGCAGCTCCTTCGGGAGTAGCAATCAGCCCCAGCATTTT CASSSFGSSNQPQHF
TRBJ2-3 TRBV7-6 NA NA TGTGCCAGCAGCGCCTTCCCGGGACTGGGCACAGATACGCAGTATTTT CASSAFPGLGTDTQYF
TRBJ1-4 TRBV6-1 NA NA TGTGCCAGCAGTGAATTTGTGGAGACTAATGAAAAACTGTTTTTT CASSEFVETNEKLFF
TRBJ2-2 TRBV6-5 NA TRBD1 TGTGCCAGCAGCGTGGGACAGGGGAGCGGGGAGCTGTTTTTT CASSVGQGSGELFF
TRBJ1-5 TRBV18 NA NA TGTGCCAGCTCATCCCGACTTCGCGCCGATCAGCCCCAGCATTTT CASSSRLRADQPQHF
TRBJ2-2 TRBV7-9 NA TRBD1 TGTGCCAGCAGCCTCTACCGACAGGGTGACACCGGGGAGCTGTTTTTT CASSLYRQGDTGELFF
TRBJ2-3 TRBV5-4 NA NA TGTGCCAGCAGCTTGGATCGGGGTTCAGGAGATACGCAGTATTTT CASSLDRGSGDTQYF
TRBJ2-3 TRBV5-4 few NA TGTGCCAGCAGCTTTACTTCCTACACAGATACGCAGTATTTT CASSFTSYTDTQYF
TRBJ2-1 TRBV7-2 NA NA TGTGCCAGCAGCTTAGATCGGATCTACAATGAGCAGTTCTTC CASSLDRIYNEQFF
TRBJ2-1 TRBV7-2 NA NA TGTGCCAGCAGCTTACAGGGATATGAGCAGTTCTTC CASSLQGYEQFF
TRBJ2-1 TRBV5-4 NA TRBD2 TGTGCCAGCAGCTTGGAAAGCGGGGGTAACGAGCAGTTCTTC CASSLESGGNEQFF
TRBJ1-2 TRBV28 NA TRBD1 TGTGCCAGCAGTACACCCTCCAGGGGGCGCGCCTATGGCTACACCTTC CASSTPSRGRAYGYTF
TRBJ1-1 TRBV11-2 once NA TGTGCCAGCAGCCCGAGGATGAACACTGAAGCTTTCTTT CASSPRMNTEAFF
TRBJ1-6 TRBV14 NA NA TGTGCCAGCAGCCAAGCCCCGGGGAGGAGCTCCTATAATTCACCCCTCCACTTT CASSQAPGRSSYNSPLHF
TRBJ2-2 TRBV28 NA NA TGTGCCAGCAGTTCGACAGTCACCGGGGAGCTGTTTTTT CASSSTVTGELFF
TRBJ1-2 TRBV21-1 NA NA TGTGCCAGCAGCAAAGTTCATATCCCCAACTATGGCTACACCTTC CASSKVHIPNYGYTF
TRBJ2-5 TRBV5-6 NA TRBD1 TGTGCCAGCAGCTGGGGACAGGGTGGGGAGACCCAGTACTTC CASSWGQGGETQYF
TRBJ2-1 TRBV11-3 NA NA TGTGCCAGCAGCACGAGGACATCTGAGCAGTTCTTC CASSTRTSEQFF
TRBJ1-5 TRBV7-2 few NA TGTGCCAGCAGCACCCGTGGTATTAGCAATCAGCCCCAGCATTTT CASSTRGISNQPQHF
TRBJ2-1 TRBV10-3 NA NA TGTGCCATCAGTTTAGCGGAGTACAATGAGCAGTTCTTC CAISLAEYNEQFF
TRBJ1-5 TRBV10-1 NA NA TGCGCCAGCAGTGATGGGAGGGTTGCCTATAGCAATCAGCCCCAGCATTTT CASSDGRVAYSNQPQHF
TRBJ2-1 TRBV7-3 NA NA TGTGCCAGCAGCTTTGTGGTGGGCTCCTACAATGAGCAGTTCTTC CASSFVVGSYNEQFF
TRBJ1-2 TRBV27 NA NA TGTGCCAGCAGTTCCCCTCTTGGGGAGGGGAGCTACACCTTC CASSSPLGEGSYTF
TRBJ1-3 TRBV10-3 once NA TGTGCCATCAGTGGAGCGTCAGGGGTTGAAAACACCATATATTTT CAISGASGVENTIYF
TRBJ2-6 TRBV5-1 once NA TGCGCCAGCAGCCTACAGTCCCCTGGGGCCAACGTCCTGACTTTC CASSLQSPGANVLTF
TRBJ2-6 TRBV9 NA NA TGTGCCAGCAGCGTAAGGGGGGCGCGTGGGGCCAACGTCCTGACTTTC CASSVRGARGANVLTF
TRBJ2-1 TRBV5-1 NA TRBD1 TGCGCCAGCAGCTGGGACAGGGGCAATGAGCAGTTCTTC CASSWDRGNEQFF
TRBJ1-5 TRBV2 NA TRBD1 TGTGCCAGCAGGTTAGGACAGGGGCAGCCCCAGCATTTT CASRLGQGQPQHF
TRBJ1-2 TRBV6-1 NA NA TGTGCCAGCAGTGTTGGAGGTTGGGGAGGCTACACCTTC CASSVGGWGGYTF
TRBJ2-7 TRBV4-2 NA NA TGTGCCAGCAGCCCAACAGGGAGCTCCTACGAGCAGTACTTC CASSPTGSSYEQYF
TRBJ2-2 TRBV11-3 NA NA TGTGCCAGCAGCATCGGCACCGGGGAGCTGTTTTTT CASSIGTGELFF
TRBJ2-5 TRBV29-1 NA NA TGCAGCGTTGCCGAGCTTCAAGAGACCCAGTACTTC CSVAELQETQYF
TRBJ2-1 TRBV19 NA TRBD1 TGTGCCAGTAGTCCCCTGACAGGGGCAAAATACAATGAGCAGTTCTTC CASSPLTGAKYNEQFF
TRBJ1-4 TRBV5-1 NA NA TGCGCCAGCAGCCGTGACGGACAAACTAATGAAAAACTGTTTTTT CASSRDGQTNEKLFF
TRBJ2-2 TRBV18 NA TRBD1 TGTGCCAGCTCACCGGGACAGGGGAATCTTGCCGGGGAGCTGTTTTTT CASSPGQGNLAGELFF
TRBJ2-5 TRBV18 NA NA TGTGCCAGCTCAGTCAGCGGGCAAGAGACCCAGTACTTC CASSVSGQETQYF
TRBJ1-1 TRBV25-1 NA TRBD1 TGTGCCAGCAGTGATATGGGACAGGGCTACACTGAAGCTTTCTTT CASSDMGQGYTEAFF
TRBJ1-4 TRBV18 NA TRBD1 TGTGCCAGCTCACCACGGACGATGACAGGGGGCCATGAAAAACTGTTTTTT CASSPRTMTGGHEKLFF
TRBJ1-6 TRBV6-6 NA NA TGTGCCAGCACCCCACGGGACACAGGTTCACCCCTCCACTTT CASTPRDTGSPLHF
TRBJ1-1 TRBV6-5 NA NA TGTGCCAGCAGTTACTCGGGGGTGAACACTGAAGCTTTCTTT CASSYSGVNTEAFF
TRBJ1-5 TRBV27 NA NA TGTGCCAGCAGTTTATCCTCCAGTTGGCAGCCCCAGCATTTT CASSLSSSWQPQHF
TRBJ1-2 TRBV29-1 NA NA TGCAGCTTACGGACGTCTAACTATGGCTACACCTTC CSLRTSNYGYTF
TRBJ2-5 TRBV6-1 NA NA TGTGCCAGCAGTGAAGTGGGGGAAGAGACCCAGTACTTC CASSEVGEETQYF
TRBJ1-1 TRBV19 once TRBD1 TGTGCCAGTAGTAGGGTTGGGACAGGCGGGACTGAAGCTTTCTTT CASSRVGTGGTEAFF
TRBJ2-1 TRBV29-1 NA NA TGCAGCGTTGGTGGGTTCCCCTACAATGAGCAGTTCTTC CSVGGFPYNEQFF
TRBJ1-6 TRBV4-1 NA NA TGCGCCAGCAGCCTACAGTTGAGGTCACCCCTCCACTTT CASSLQLRSPLHF
TRBJ1-2 TRBV2 few NA TGTGCCAGCAGTGATCAGGGTCAATGGTACACCTTC CASSDQGQWYTF
TRBJ1-5 TRBV30 NA NA TGTGCCTGGAGTCCGCCCCCCAGGGAAAGGGGCAATCAGCCCCAGCATTTT CAWSPPPRERGNQPQHF
TRBJ2-3 TRBV10-2 NA TRBD2 TGCGCCAGCAGTGAGCGAGTAGCGGGGGGGCAAGATACGCAGTATTTT CASSERVAGGQDTQYF
TRBJ1-4 TRBV4-2 NA NA TGTGCCAGCAGCCAAGAGCAGGCCGTGGACCCTTTGTTTTTT CASSQEQAVDPLFF